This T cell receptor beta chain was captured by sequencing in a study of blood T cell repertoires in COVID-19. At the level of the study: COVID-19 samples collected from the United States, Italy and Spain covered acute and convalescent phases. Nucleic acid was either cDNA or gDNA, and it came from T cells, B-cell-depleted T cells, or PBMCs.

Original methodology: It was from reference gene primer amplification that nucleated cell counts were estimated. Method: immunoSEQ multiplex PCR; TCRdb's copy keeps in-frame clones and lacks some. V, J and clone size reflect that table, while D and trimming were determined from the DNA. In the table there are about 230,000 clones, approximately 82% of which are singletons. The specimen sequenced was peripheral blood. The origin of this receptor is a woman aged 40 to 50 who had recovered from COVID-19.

The CDR3 DNA reads as TGTGCCAGCATGCCGACAGCACCTAATGAAAAACTGTTTTTT. Its protein is CASMPTAPNEKLFF. The V and J genes are TRBV28 and TRBJ1-4, with a possible D match to TRBD1 (5 bases). This CDR3 contains 14 residues. V lost 7 bases, J lost 3 bases, and 12 bases lay in between. Looked up from germline, CDR1 is MDHEN and CDR2 is SYDVKM.